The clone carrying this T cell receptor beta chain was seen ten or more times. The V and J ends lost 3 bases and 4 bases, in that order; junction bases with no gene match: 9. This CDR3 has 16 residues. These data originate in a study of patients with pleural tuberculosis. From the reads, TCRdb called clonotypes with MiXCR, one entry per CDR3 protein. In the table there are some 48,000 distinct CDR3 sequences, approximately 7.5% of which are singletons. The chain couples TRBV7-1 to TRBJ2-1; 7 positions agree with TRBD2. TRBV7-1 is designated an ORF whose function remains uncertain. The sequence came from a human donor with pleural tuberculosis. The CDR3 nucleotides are TGTGCCAGCAGCTCCACACTAGCGAGAAATTACAATGAGCAGTTCTTC. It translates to CASSSTLARNYNEQFF.